This entry lists 25 T cell receptor beta chains sequenced from one sample in a study of blood T cell repertoires in COVID-19. Generated by immunoSEQ multiplex PCR, the TCRdb table keeps only in-frame clones and is missing some. The data hold 200,000 to 250,000 clones, with around 80% observed a single time. Material: peripheral blood. These receptors were collected from a woman under 30 with acute or convalescent COVID-19.

This chain uses TRBV4-3 with TRBJ1-2, with 8 bases fitting TRBD1. V gave up 3 bases and J gave up 3 bases; unmatched junction bases: 9. CDR3 length: 16 amino acids. Germline V gene data show CDR1 as LGHNA and CDR2 as YSLEER. The CDR3 nucleotides read TGCGCCAGCAGCCAGATACAGGGGGATCCGTACTATGGCTACACCTTC. Residues: CASSQIQGDPYYGYTF.

The gene calls are TRBV5-1 and TRBJ1-1; tentative D call: TRBD1 (6 bases). The CDR3 totals 16 residues. The V gene's germline CDR1 is SGHRS and CDR2 YFSETQ. Trimming took 4 bases from V and 0 from J, leaving 16 bases between them. In nucleotides, the CDR3 is TGCGCCAGCAGCGTACAGGGTAATGGCTTGAACACTGAAGCTTTCTTT. This encodes CASSVQGNGLNTEAFF.

The count of this clone is one. This specimen includes other DNA sequences encoding the same CDR3. The chain links TRBV9 to TRBJ1-2; tentative D call: TRBD1 (5 bases). In germline, CDR1 is SGDLS, CDR2 YYNGEE. Trimming pared 2 bases from V and 3 bases from J, leaving 14 bases between. This CDR3 spans 15 amino acids. CDR3: CASSVLGQGDYGYTF. CDR3 nucleotides: TGTGCCAGCAGCGTTCTTGGGCAGGGCGACTATGGCTACACCTTC.

This chain connects TRBV3-1 (or the pseudogene TRBV3-2) to TRBJ2-1; D is unresolved. The germline V and J ends were trimmed by 0 bases and 0 bases, with 18 bases remaining between them. Germline V CDR1 and CDR2: LGHDT, YNNKEL (reference sequence). CDR3 length: 19 residues. The CDR3 spells CASSQDPTLGPSSYNEQFF. The CDR3 DNA reads as TGTGCCAGCAGCCAAGATCCGACGCTGGGTCCTAGCTCCTACAATGAGCAGTTCTTC.

J is TRBJ2-3 and V is TRBV6-2 or TRBV6-3, with TRBD2 matching 7 bases. The CDR3 loop spans 15 amino acids. In germline, CDR1 is MNHEY, CDR2 SVGEGT. The V and J ends lost 2 bases and 7 bases, in that order; junction bases with no gene match: 9. The CDR3 here is CASSYQAGVGNTQYF. DNA for the CDR3: TGTGCCAGCAGTTACCAGGCGGGAGTAGGAAATACGCAGTATTTT.

This chain joins TRBV12-3 or TRBV12-4 and TRBJ2-7; 7 bases align to TRBD2. V gave up 5 bases and J gave up 5 bases; unmatched junction bases: 3. The CDR3 is 12 amino acids. DNA for the CDR3: TGTGCCAGCAGTGCGGCGGGGGACGAGCAGTACTTC. The encoded protein is CASSAAGDEQYF.

In this sample, this clone turned up a few times. CDR3 sequence reads: CASSYTGFTEAFF. CDR3 in DNA: TGTGCCAGCAGCTATACAGGGTTTACTGAAGCTTTCTTT. The chain carries TRBV7-3 and TRBJ1-1; a possible D gene is TRBD1 (6 bases). Germline V gene sequence: CDR1 SGHTA, CDR2 FQGTGA. Trimming removed 4 bases from V and 5 bases from J, with 11 bases in between. This CDR3 region has 13 residues.

The chain employs TRBV30 and TRBJ1-1; no firm D call. Trimming stripped 0 bases from V and 7 bases from J, with 9 bases between. CDR1 and CDR2 from the germline V gene are GTSNPN and SVGIG (reference sequence). CDR3 length: 12 residues. For the CDR3, the DNA is TGTGCCTGGAGTGTACAATCCCATGAAGCTTTCTTT. It specifies CAWSVQSHEAFF.

V and J are TRBV28 and TRBJ1-2; 7 nucleotides match TRBD1. Germline V gives CDR1 MDHEN, CDR2 SYDVKM. This CDR3 is 14 amino acids long. With V trimmed by 4 bases and J by 8 bases, 10 bases remained unmatched. Here the CDR3 reads CASSSTGLENGYTF. CDR3 sequence (DNA): TGTGCCAGCAGTTCGACAGGGCTGGAGAACGGCTACACCTTC.

The CDR3 region has the DNA TGTGCCAGCGACCGGGACAGGGCTAGGGAGCAGTACTTC. This codes for CASDRDRAREQYF. The genes are TRBV5-8 and TRBJ2-7; TRBD1 agrees at 9 bases. After removal of 7 bases from V and 7 bases from J, the junction contained 9 bases not matched to a gene. The CDR3 has 13 residues. The germline gives CDR1 SGHTS, CDR2 YDEGEE.

This sequence joins TRBV7-6 and TRBJ2-7; a weak D match, TRBD2 (6 bases). This CDR3 spans 15 amino acids. Germline V gene sequence: CDR1 SGHVS, CDR2 FNYEAQ. Trimming cost V 1 base and J 1 base, with 11 bases left between them. The CDR3 DNA reads TGTGCCAGCAGCTTAGGGGCGGGGATATCCTACGAGCAGTACTTC. It specifies CASSLGAGISYEQYF. The full variable domain, completed using reference TRBV7-6 and TRBJ2-7, is GAGVSQSPRYKVTKRGQDVALRCDPISGHVSLYWYRQALGQGPEFLTYFNYEAQQDKSGLPNDRFSAERPEGSISTLTIQRTEQRDSAMYRCASSLGAGISYEQYFGPGTRLTVT.

The chain is built from TRBV7-9 and TRBJ2-1; TRBD2 matches at 13 bases. The CDR3 loop spans 14 amino acids. J gave up 13 bases and V 5 bases, and 8 bases lay outside the gene matches. CDR1 is SEHNR and CDR2 is FQNEAQ in the germline V gene (reference sequence). The CDR3, as DNA: TGTGCCAGCAGCCCGGGACTAGCGGGAACCCACCAGTTCTTC. This gives the protein CASSPGLAGTHQFF.

V and J are TRBV16 and TRBJ1-2; D remains unclear. CDR1 and CDR2 from the germline V gene are KGHSY and FQNENV. The ends were cut back, 4 bases at V and 0 bases at J, with 9 bases in the middle. The CDR3 sequence is 14 residues long. CDR3 in DNA: TGTGCCAGCAGCCGGTCAGGAACTAACTATGGCTACACCTTC. This sequence encodes CASSRSGTNYGYTF.

The genes are TRBV11-2 and TRBJ1-1, with TRBD1 matching 9 bases. Trimming took 5 bases from V and 4 from J; bases not matched to a gene: 5. CDR3 length: 14 amino acids. Germline V CDR1 and CDR2: SGHAT, FQNNGV. The CDR3 region has the DNA TGTGCCAGCAGCCCACAGGGGGCGAGCACTGAAGCTTTCTTT. Translation gives CASSPQGASTEAFF.

The chain combines TRBV28 with TRBJ1-4, with 7 positions matching TRBD1. The germline V gene has CDR1 MDHEN and CDR2 SYDVKM. Trimming removed 6 bases from V and 7 bases from J; junction bases left unmatched: 11. This CDR3 is built from 15 residues. CDR3 DNA sequence: TGTGCCAGCAGCTTACCACAGGGGCCGTTTGAAAAACTGTTTTTT. Residues: CASSLPQGPFEKLFF.

The chain combines TRBV7-6 with TRBJ2-1; D unclear. Germline V gene sequence: CDR1 SGHVS, CDR2 FNYEAQ. V lost 3 bases to trimming and J lost 2 bases, with 14 bases between them. This CDR3 is 16 amino acids long. CDR3 loop: CASSFIRQNTYNEQFF. In nucleotides, the CDR3 is TGTGCCAGCAGCTTTATCAGGCAAAATACCTACAATGAGCAGTTCTTC.

The V and J genes are TRBV30 and TRBJ1-1; D gene unclear. Germline V gene data show CDR1 as GTSNPN and CDR2 as SVGIG (reference sequence). The CDR3 has 14 residues. Trimming shortened V by 0 bases and J by 5 bases, and 13 bases separated the two germline ends. CDR3 sequence reads: CAWSVVNSGTEAFF. CDR3 in DNA: TGTGCCTGGAGTGTAGTCAATTCGGGGACTGAAGCTTTCTTT.

The V gene is TRBV11-3, the J gene TRBJ2-1, with 10 bases that match TRBD2. Germline V CDR1 and CDR2: SGHNT, YENEEA. The CDR3 covers 15 residues. V shed 4 bases, J shed 10 bases, and the junction held 10 bases outside the gene matches. The chain's CDR3 is CASSSWTSGIREQFF. In nucleotides, the CDR3 is TGTGCCAGCAGCTCCTGGACTAGCGGTATCCGGGAGCAGTTCTTC.

The rearrangement uses TRBV7-2 and TRBJ1-2; a weak D match, TRBD1 (6 bases). This CDR3 region has 15 residues. Germline values: CDR1 SGHTA, CDR2 FQGNSA. With 1 base removed from V and 0 bases from J, the gap between germline ends came to 9 bases. The CDR3 DNA sequence: TGTGCCAGCAGCTTAGGCGGACAGCCTAACTATGGCTACACCTTC. Its translation: CASSLGGQPNYGYTF.

This clone has only a few counts. The chain recombines TRBV5-1 with TRBJ1-2, with D possibly being TRBD1 (6 bases). Between the trimmed V and J ends, which lost 3 bases and 6 bases, there was a span of 15 bases. The CDR3 has 14 residues. Germline V gene sequence: CDR1 SGHRS, CDR2 YFSETQ. The CDR3 coding sequence is TGCGCCAGCAGCTCAACAGGGAGGGACAATGGCTACACCTTC. It yields the protein CASSSTGRDNGYTF.

V and J are TRBV4-1 and TRBJ2-3, with 13 bases identical to TRBD2. CDR3 length: 16 amino acids. From germline, CDR1 is MGHRA and CDR2 YSYEKL. Unmatched junction bases numbered 6, after V lost 5 bases and J lost 4 bases. CDR3 sequence (DNA): TGCGCCAGCAGCACTCTACTAGCGGGAGGGGCAGATACGCAGTATTTT. It yields the protein CASSTLLAGGADTQYF.

The chain employs TRBV11-3 and TRBJ2-1; the D gene is possibly TRBD1 (6 bases). CDR1 is SGHNT, CDR2 YENEEA, per germline. The length of the CDR3 is 15 residues. V lost 3 bases and J lost 8, with 17 bases in between. CDR3 sequence (DNA): TGTGCCAGCAGCTTTACTGGACAGTTGGGCGATGAGCAGTTCTTC. It translates to CASSFTGQLGDEQFF.

The gene calls are TRBV7-2 and TRBJ2-7; the match to TRBD1 covers 9 bases. V shed 1 base and J 3 bases; nucleotides not matched to a gene: 10. The CDR3 extends over 17 amino acids. In germline, CDR1 is SGHTA, CDR2 FQGNSA. The CDR3 nucleotides are TGTGCCAGCAGCTTAGATTCGTATGGGGACAGGGTCTACGAGCAGTACTTC. This gives the protein CASSLDSYGDRVYEQYF.

J is TRBJ2-7 and V is TRBV9, with 9 positions matching TRBD2. The CDR3 spans 15 residues. Per germline, CDR1 SGDLS and CDR2 YYNGEE. V was clipped by 3 bases and J by 0 bases; unmatched bases: 4. DNA of the CDR3: TGTGCCAGCAGCGGTAGCGGGAGTCCCTCCTACGAGCAGTACTTC. The encoded protein is CASSGSGSPSYEQYF.

The J gene is TRBJ2-7, the V gene TRBV20-1, with 13 bases matching TRBD2. The CDR3 consists of 17 residues. The V gene's germline CDR1 is DFQATT and CDR2 SNEGSKA (reference sequence). J was trimmed by 5 bases and V by 3 bases; bases with no gene match: 13. The CDR3 bases are TGCAGTGCTAGTCCGACTAGCGGGAGGACAAGCGGGGACGAGCAGTACTTC. Translated, it gives CSASPTSGRTSGDEQYF.